This T cell receptor beta chain was sequenced in a study of T cell responses to AZD1222 COVID-19 vaccine. The table came from immunoSEQ multiplex PCR; TCRdb's copy has only in-frame clones and leaves some out. The sample yields approximately 150,000 clones, 85% to 90% seen once. Trimming cost V 0 bases and J 7 bases, with 11 bases left between them. The CDR3 runs 15 residues. CDR1 is KGHDR and CDR2 is SFDVKD in the germline V gene. This TCR came from an adult who received the MenACWY meningococcal vaccine as a control. This specimen was peripheral blood, taken 28 days after the second dose of the MenACWY control vaccine. The chain joins TRBV24-1 to TRBJ2-2, with D uncertain. The DNA of the CDR3 is TGTGCCACCAGTGATTTGCCTAACGTAGGCGGGGAGCTGTTTTTT. This gives the protein CATSDLPNVGGELFF.